Following are 10 T cell receptor beta chains from one sample sequenced in a study of blood T cell repertoires in COVID-19. Measured with immunoSEQ multiplex PCR; TCRdb has only the in-frame clones, and not every one. There are some 240,000 clones in the sample; 75% to 90% occur only once, and 2.5% to 3.5% lies in the top ten. Material for sequencing was PBMCs or T cells enriched from blood (not recorded which). These receptors came from a woman aged 40 to 50 with acute COVID-19.

V gene TRBV7-6 combines with J gene TRBJ2-2; 15 bases map to TRBD2. The germline CDR1 and CDR2 sequences are SGHVS and FNYEAQ. Trimming took 5 bases from V and 5 from J; bases not matched to a gene: 9. The CDR3 runs to 18 residues. The CDR3 DNA sequence: TGTGCCAGCAGCCCCCGGACTAGCGGGAGGGCCGAGACCGGGGAGCTGTTTTTT. Its translation is CASSPRTSGRAETGELFF. Looking up the rest from reference TRBV7-6 and TRBJ2-2 gives the full variable domain: GAGVSQSPRYKVTKRGQDVALRCDPISGHVSLYWYRQALGQGPEFLTYFNYEAQQDKSGLPNDRFSAERPEGSISTLTIQRTEQRDSAMYRCASSPRTSGRAETGELFFGEGSRLTVL.

The J gene is TRBJ1-1, the V gene TRBV5-1; 9 bases align to TRBD1. The CDR3 spans 17 residues. The V segment lost 1 base and the J segment 2 bases; nucleotides outside the gene matches: 9. Germline CDR1 and CDR2: SGHRS and YFSETQ. The DNA of the CDR3 is TGCGCCAGCAGCTTGCTCCGGGACAGGGCTTCTAACACTGAAGCTTTCTTT. Protein product: CASSLLRDRASNTEAFF.

This clone was counted a single time. The chain couples TRBV3-1 (or the pseudogene TRBV3-2) to TRBJ2-7; possible D gene TRBD2, 6 bases. V was trimmed by 5 bases and J by 3 bases, leaving 17 bases between them. Germline CDR1 reads LGHDT; CDR2 reads YNNKEL (reference sequence). The CDR3 length is 15 residues. The CDR3 bases are TGTGCCAGCAGCAAGAAACCGGCGGGATTCTACGAGCAGTACTTC. This translates into CASSKKPAGFYEQYF.

The CDR3 DNA reads as TGTGCCTGGAGCGGGGGACTAGCGGGAGATGGCACCGGGGAGCTGTTTTTT. Its translation: CAWSGGLAGDGTGELFF. V and J are TRBV30 and TRBJ2-2, with 14 bases fitting TRBD2. V lost 3 bases, J lost 4 bases, and 7 bases stayed unmatched. The CDR3 is made up of 17 amino acids. CDR1 is GTSNPN, CDR2 SVGIG, per germline (reference sequence).

This clone was found once. This chain connects TRBV12-3 or TRBV12-4 to TRBJ2-1; D ambiguous. V shed 8 bases and J shed 6 bases, with 14 bases lying between them. The CDR3 loop spans 13 amino acids. CDR3 nucleotides: TGTGCCAGCCGCCATAACTCCATCAATGAGCAGTTCTTC. This translates into CASRHNSINEQFF.

The chain links TRBV14 to TRBJ1-2; D remains unclear. CDR3 length: 14 residues. From germline, CDR1 is SGHDN and CDR2 FVKESK. Trimming cost V 0 bases and J 7 bases, with 12 bases left between them. The CDR3 sequence: CASSQDILRRGYTF. DNA of the CDR3: TGTGCCAGCAGCCAAGATATTCTGAGGCGTGGCTACACCTTC.

This sequence joins TRBV7-2 and TRBJ2-4; 7 bases line up with TRBD1. Unmatched junction bases numbered 7, after V lost 0 bases and J lost 5 bases. The CDR3 length is 16 residues. CDR1 is SGHTA and CDR2 is FQGNSA in the germline V gene. The CDR3, as DNA: TGTGCCAGCAGCTTAGCGACAGGGACGGGTCAAAACATTCAGTACTTC. Amino acids: CASSLATGTGQNIQYF.

Turning to this clone: At the DNA level, this CDR3 is encoded by other sequences in the same sample as well. J is TRBJ2-3 and V is TRBV7-8; D call uncertain. The V gene lost 1 base and the J gene lost 0 bases, with 11 bases spanning the gap. Germline lookup yields CDR1 SGHVS and CDR2 FQNEAQ. This CDR3 contains 16 residues. The CDR3 DNA reads as TGTGCCAGCAGCTTAGTCACGGGTAGGAGCACAGATACGCAGTATTTT. It specifies CASSLVTGRSTDTQYF. Complete variable domain (other parts from reference TRBV7-8 and TRBJ2-3): GAGVSQSPRYKVAKRGQDVALRCDPISGHVSLFWYQQALGQGPEFLTYFQNEAQLDKSGLPSDRFFAERPEGSVSTLKIQRTQQEDSAVYLCASSLVTGRSTDTQYFGPGTRLTVL.

The V gene is TRBV19, the J gene TRBJ2-1; 9 bases are a match to TRBD1. Losses at the gene ends were 6 bases for V and 7 bases for J; bases not matched to a gene: 7. Germline CDR1 reads LNHDA; CDR2 reads SQIVND (reference sequence). CDR3 length equals 14 residues. In nucleotides, the CDR3 is TGTGCCAGTAGCCCCCGGGACAGGGTGAATGAGCAGTTCTTC. It encodes CASSPRDRVNEQFF.

The CDR3 here is CASSVSSGYGAGELFF. The CDR3 nucleotides read TGTGCCAGCAGCGTATCCTCCGGATACGGGGCCGGGGAGCTGTTTTTT. The V gene is TRBV9, the J gene TRBJ2-2, with TRBD2 as a possible D gene (5 bases). The CDR3 length is 16 residues. Deletions cut 1 base from V and 6 bases from J, with 16 bases between. CDR1 is SGDLS and CDR2 is YYNGEE in the germline V gene. Full variable domain (missing parts from reference TRBV9 and TRBJ2-2): DSGVTQTPKHLITATGQRVTLRCSPRSGDLSVYWYQQSLDQGLQFLIQYYNGEERAKGNILERFSAQQFPDLHSELNLSSLELGDSALYFCASSVSSGYGAGELFFGEGSRLTVL.